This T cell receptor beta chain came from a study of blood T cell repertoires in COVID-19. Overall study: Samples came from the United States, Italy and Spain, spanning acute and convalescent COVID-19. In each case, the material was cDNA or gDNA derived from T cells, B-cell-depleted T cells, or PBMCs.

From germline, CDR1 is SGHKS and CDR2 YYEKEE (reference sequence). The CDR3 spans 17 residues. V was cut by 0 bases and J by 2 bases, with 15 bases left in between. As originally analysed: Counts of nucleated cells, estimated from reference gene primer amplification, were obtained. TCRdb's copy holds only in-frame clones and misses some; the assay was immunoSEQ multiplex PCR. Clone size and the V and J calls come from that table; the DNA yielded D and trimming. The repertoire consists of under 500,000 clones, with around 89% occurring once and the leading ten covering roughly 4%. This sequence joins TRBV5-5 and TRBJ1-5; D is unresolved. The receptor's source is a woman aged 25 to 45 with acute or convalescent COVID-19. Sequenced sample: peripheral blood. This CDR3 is CASSLEDWTRGNQPQHF. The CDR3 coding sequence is TGTGCCAGCAGCTTGGAGGATTGGACTCGGGGCAATCAGCCCCAGCATTTT.